This T cell receptor beta chain appears in the sequencing data of a study of regulatory T cells in long-lasting Graves disease. There are 13 residues in the CDR3. The germline CDR1 and CDR2 sequences are SGHRS and YFSETQ. The germline V and J ends were trimmed by 1 base and 4 bases, with 8 bases remaining between them. This clonotype was recorded a few times. The antigen is undetermined. Time point denoted: newly diagnosed GD, antithyroid drugs for less than 3 months. After RNA was extracted from PBMCs, the TCR library was made from it. General study findings and limits: It was peripheral blood alone, not thyroid tissue, that was studied.

Library construction for TCR beta used iRepertoire HTBI primers and Arm-PCR of CDR3 regions. From the multiplex PCR reads, TCRdb called clonotypes with MiXCR, one entry per CDR3 protein. Of hundreds of thousands of distinct CDR3 sequences listed, under 20% were seen once; the top ten hold about 17%. This sample was also put to use in a study of T cells in Graves' hyperthyroidism and ophthalmopathy. That source adds: An initial round of RT-PCR targeting the TCR CDR3 relied on the HTBI primer set.

This clonotype was obtained from a woman aged 25-40 years with Graves disease. The starting material was peripheral blood mononuclear cells (PBMCs), obtained at new diagnosis, from a patient treated with antithyroid drugs. This chain joins TRBV5-1 and TRBJ1-2; D is unresolved. The CDR3 coding sequence is TGCGCCAGCAGCTTGTACGGGAGCTATGGCTACACCTTC. Its translation is CASSLYGSYGYTF.